Presented here are 27 T cell receptor beta chains from one specimen sequenced in a study of cytomegalovirus exposure and HLA in healthy donors. Amplification used 60 Vbeta primers and 13 Jbeta primers. Assay used: immunoSEQ multiplex PCR; TCRdb lists only in-frame clones, some missing. The repertoire includes 90,000 to 95,000 clones, over 75% of them detected once, and around 2% sits in the top ten. Sequenced sample: PBMCs. The source is a man younger than 30 in good health and CMV-seronegative.

The genes are TRBV7-9 and TRBJ2-3, with 10 bases lining up with TRBD2. The CDR3 loop spans 16 amino acids. The V gene's germline CDR1 is SEHNR and CDR2 FQNEAQ (reference sequence). Germline trimming cut 5 bases from V and 4 bases from J; bases unmatched to any gene: 9. CDR3: CASSDPAGGPSDTQYF. CDR3 sequence (DNA): TGTGCCAGCAGCGACCCAGCGGGGGGGCCTTCAGATACGCAGTATTTT.

This rearrangement joins TRBV27 to TRBJ2-3; 9 nucleotides line up with TRBD2. This CDR3 is 18 amino acids long. With 4 bases clipped from V and 5 bases from J, the junction kept 16 bases outside the gene matches. The germline V gene has CDR1 MNHEY and CDR2 SMNVEV (reference sequence). DNA for the CDR3: TGTGCCAGCAGTTCCAGGGGACGCGGGGGGGCCAAGCTAGATACGCAGTATTTT. It is translated as CASSSRGRGGAKLDTQYF.

As to this clone: An end of the junction differs from the germline gene, which may be a read error. The chain couples TRBV5-6 to TRBJ2-5; 10 nucleotides line up with TRBD2. The CDR3 extends over 15 amino acids. Germline loops: CDR1 SGHDT, CDR2 YYEEEE. The CDR3 region has the DNA TGTGCCAGCAGCTTGGAGCGGGGGGGCCAAGAGGCCCAGTACTTC. It codes for CASSLERGGQEAQYF.

The chain couples TRBV30 to TRBJ2-7, with D tentatively TRBD1 (6 bases). Per the germline V gene, CDR1 is GTSNPN and CDR2 is SVGIG (reference sequence). CDR3 length: 12 amino acids. The V end lost 8 bases, the J end lost 5 bases, and 16 bases lay between the germline ends. The CDR3 sequence is CAGNYRAHEQYF. DNA of the CDR3: TGTGCCGGGAACTACAGGGCCCACGAGCAGTACTTC.

V is TRBV6-1 and J is TRBJ2-5, with a possible D match to TRBD2 (5 bases). V lost 9 bases to trimming and J lost 4 bases, with 18 bases between them. This CDR3 is 14 amino acids long. CDR1 is MNHNS and CDR2 is SASEGT in the germline V gene. The CDR3 coding sequence is TGTGCCAGTACGCCAAGCGGACTTAGAGAGACCCAGTACTTC. It codes for CASTPSGLRETQYF.

The chain links TRBV4-2 to TRBJ2-5, with a weak D call TRBD2 (5 bases). This CDR3 has 15 amino acids. With 2 bases removed from V and 2 bases from J, the gap between germline ends came to 12 bases. In germline, CDR1 is LGHNA, CDR2 YNFKEQ. Here the CDR3 DNA reads TGTGCCAGCAGCCAACCCCAGGACTTTCAAGAGACCCAGTACTTC. Protein: CASSQPQDFQETQYF.

This chain uses TRBV4-1 with TRBJ2-1; 11 bases are shared with TRBD2. V lost 4 bases to trimming and J lost 3 bases; unmatched junction nucleotides: 8. CDR1 is MGHRA, CDR2 YSYEKL, per germline. The CDR3 totals 17 residues. CDR3 in amino acids: CASSPLKLAGGYNEQFF. The CDR3 coding sequence is TGCGCCAGCAGCCCCCTTAAGCTAGCGGGGGGCTACAATGAGCAGTTCTTC.

This clone came up a few times. CDR3 nucleotide sequence: TGTGCCAGCAGCGCCGACAGGGGTTCCTACAATGAGCAGTTCTTC. This translates into CASSADRGSYNEQFF. The chain carries TRBV9 and TRBJ2-1; 8 nucleotides match TRBD1. The CDR3 has 15 amino acids. Germline V gives CDR1 SGDLS, CDR2 YYNGEE. Trimming took 3 bases from V and 1 from J; bases not matched to a gene: 3.

With regard to this clone: An end of the junction differs from the germline gene, which may be a read error. V usage is TRBV7-7 and J usage is TRBJ2-3; 11 nucleotides line up with TRBD2. This CDR3 comprises 15 residues. Germline-derived CDR1 and CDR2 are SSHAT and FNYEAQ (reference sequence). CDR3 protein: CASSPGLAGPDTQYF. For the CDR3, the DNA is TGTGCTAGCAGCCCCGGACTAGCGGGCCCAGATACGCAGTATTTT.

The chain links TRBV5-1 to TRBJ1-1; TRBD1 is a possible D gene (5 bases). CDR1 SGHRS and CDR2 YFSETQ come from the germline V gene. The CDR3 spans 14 residues. Trimming left V 6 bases short and J 1 base short, with 13 bases between. CDR3 in amino acids: CASTGGDPNTEAFF. The CDR3 DNA follows: TGCGCCAGCACCGGGGGGGACCCGAACACTGAAGCTTTCTTT.

The chain combines TRBV25-1 with TRBJ2-5; D might be TRBD2 (5 bases). Gene TRBJ2-7 matches the end of the DNA better, so the J call may be wrong. Germline CDR1 is MGHDK and CDR2 is SYGVNS. CDR3 length: 15 amino acids. The CDR3 DNA sequence: TGTGCCAGCAGTGAACCGGGATCCGTCTCCTACGAGCAGTACTTC. Translation: CASSEPGSVSYEQYF.

The V gene is TRBV18, the J gene TRBJ2-6; D remains unclear. Germline-derived CDR1 and CDR2 are KGHSH and LQKENI. There are 17 residues in the CDR3. Deletions cut 2 bases from V and 1 base from J, with 12 bases between. The CDR3 here is CASSPAAARSGANVLTF. In nucleotides, the CDR3 is TGTGCCAGCTCACCAGCGGCAGCGCGATCTGGGGCCAACGTCCTGACTTTC.

CDR3 amino acids: CASRGGGGQNYGYTF. The CDR3 DNA reads TGTGCCAGCAGAGGGGGCGGGGGGCAAAACTATGGCTACACCTTC. The rearrangement links TRBV6-5 to TRBJ1-2; TRBD1 aligns across 7 bases. The CDR3 contains 15 residues. V lost 6 bases and J lost 2; bases outside the gene matches: 9. Germline V gives CDR1 MNHEY, CDR2 SVGAGI.

The CDR3 here is CASSELPDWADTQYF. DNA of the CDR3: TGTGCCAGCAGTGAACTCCCAGACTGGGCAGATACGCAGTATTTT. This rearrangement joins TRBV2 to TRBJ2-3; D is unresolved. The CDR3 is 15 residues long. Germline V gene lookup returns CDR1 SNHLY and CDR2 FYNNEI. V dropped 2 bases and J dropped 4 bases, with 13 bases sitting between them.

V gene TRBV5-6 combines with J gene TRBJ1-6, with 7 bases aligning to TRBD1. The CDR3 is 15 residues long. CDR1 SGHDT and CDR2 YYEEEE come from the germline V gene. V shed 2 bases and J 7 bases; nucleotides not matched to a gene: 6. The CDR3 protein is CASSLRQGRNSPLHF. In DNA, the CDR3 is TGTGCCAGCAGCTTACGACAGGGTAGGAATTCACCCCTCCACTTT.

Of note for this clone: Germline and junction disagree at one end, which may indicate a read error. This chain joins TRBV7-9 and TRBJ2-2; TRBD1 aligns across 8 bases. Germline lookup yields CDR1 SEHNR and CDR2 FQNEAQ (reference sequence). The CDR3 runs 17 residues. CDR3 bases: TGTTCCAGCAGCTCGTTATCTCCAGGGGGCCTTAGCGGGGAGCTGTTTTTT. Protein: CSSSSLSPGGLSGELFF.

CDR3 DNA: TGTGCCAGCCGGGCACGGGGACTCGGGACTTGGGAGCAGTACTTC. Its translation: CASRARGLGTWEQYF. The chain couples TRBV6-5 to TRBJ2-7, with D perhaps matching TRBD2 (6 bases). There are 15 residues in the CDR3. With 8 bases removed from V and 7 bases from J, the gap between germline ends came to 24 bases. Germline CDR1 MNHEY, CDR2 SVGAGI.

Details on this clone: Germline and junction disagree at one end, which may indicate a read error. The rearrangement links TRBV7-9 to TRBJ1-5; D is possibly TRBD1 (5 bases). The germline gives CDR1 SEHNR, CDR2 FQNEAQ (reference sequence). The CDR3 is 14 amino acids. CDR3 in amino acids: CSSSQTDSNQPQHF. CDR3 nucleotide sequence: TGTTCCAGCAGCCAGACAGATAGCAATCAGCCCCAGCATTTT.

V gene TRBV21-1 combines with J gene TRBJ1-2; TRBD1, the table's D call, was not compared with the DNA. TRBV21-1 is a recognized pseudogene. The CDR3 consists of 14 residues. The CDR3 reads CASSPLGQIYGYTF. CDR3 sequence (DNA): TGTGCCAGCAGCCCGCTTGGACAGATTTATGGCTACACCTTC.

The chain employs TRBV29-1 and TRBJ2-5; 11 positions agree with TRBD1. Germline V gene data show CDR1 as SQVTM and CDR2 as ANQGSEA. This CDR3 is built from 14 residues. Trimming removed 6 bases from V and 5 bases from J; junction bases left unmatched: 8. The CDR3 nucleotides are TGCAGCGTAGCTGGGACAGGGGGTACGGAGACCCAGTACTTC. Amino acid sequence: CSVAGTGGTETQYF. The whole variable domain, filled in from reference TRBV29-1 and TRBJ2-5, reads SAVISQKPSRDICQRGTSLTIQCQVDSQVTMMFWYRQQPGQSLTLIATANQGSEATYESGFVIDKFPISRPNLTFSTLTVSNMSPEDSSIYLCSVAGTGGTETQYFGPGTRLLVL.

The V call is TRBV13, the J call TRBJ2-2; D unresolved. This CDR3 contains 15 residues. In germline, CDR1 is PRHDT, CDR2 FYEKMQ (reference sequence). V lost 5 bases and J lost 6, with 16 bases in between. The CDR3 DNA reads as TGTGCCAGCAGCCCACCGACATGGTCTTCCGGGGAGCTGTTTTTT. This encodes CASSPPTWSSGELFF.

This clone was picked up one time. The gene calls are TRBV29-1 and TRBJ2-1; 7 nucleotides match TRBD2. CDR1 SQVTM and CDR2 ANQGSEA come from the germline V gene. The CDR3 is 12 amino acids. J was trimmed by 6 bases and V by 6 bases; bases with no gene match: 5. The CDR3 DNA reads TGCAGCGTGGGGGAGGGCGGCAATGAGCAGTTCTTC. It codes for CSVGEGGNEQFF.

The chain recombines TRBV4-1 with TRBJ1-3; D ambiguous. This CDR3 has 14 amino acids. With 0 bases removed from V and 2 bases from J, the gap between germline ends came to 5 bases. The V gene's germline CDR1 is MGHRA and CDR2 YSYEKL. In nucleotides, the CDR3 is TGCGCCAGCAGCCAAGATCTCCCTGGAAACACCATATATTTT. This gives the protein CASSQDLPGNTIYF.

This clone has a handful of counts. The rearrangement links TRBV15 to TRBJ2-7; D not resolved. The germline V gene has CDR1 LNHNV and CDR2 YYDKDF (reference sequence). Trimming took 5 bases from V and 3 from J, leaving 17 bases between them. This CDR3 is built from 15 residues. The CDR3 reads CATSPRVLTDYEQYF. The CDR3 nucleotides are TGTGCCACCAGCCCAAGAGTCCTAACAGACTACGAGCAGTACTTC. The full variable domain, its missing parts supplied by reference TRBV15 and TRBJ2-7, is DAMVIQNPRYQVTQFGKPVTLSCSQTLNHNVMYWYQQKSSQAPKLLFHYYDKDFNNEADTPDNFQSRRPNTSFCFLDIRSPGLGDTAMYLCATSPRVLTDYEQYFGPGTRLTVT.

Remarks on this clone: Mismatch with germline at one junction end may stem from a read error. The J gene is TRBJ1-1, the V gene TRBV7-9; D perhaps matches TRBD1 (6 bases). From germline, CDR1 is SEHNR and CDR2 FQNEAQ (reference sequence). The CDR3 contains 13 residues. CDR3 residues: CSSSPGQNTEAFF. CDR3 in DNA: TGTTCCAGCAGCCCGGGACAAAACACTGAAGCTTTCTTT.

This clone was detected once. The CDR3 nucleotides are TGTGCCAGCAGCTTGTTCCCAGGGGCATCGGGAAACACCATATATTTT. Its translation: CASSLFPGASGNTIYF. The chain uses TRBV5-5 and TRBJ1-3, with D perhaps matching TRBD1 (6 bases). The germline V and J ends were trimmed by 1 base and 4 bases, with 15 bases remaining between them. Germline-derived CDR1 and CDR2 are SGHKS and YYEKEE (reference sequence). The CDR3 length is 16 residues.

DNA of the CDR3: TGCGCCAGCAGCCCTGGACTAGCGGGGGGGTACGATGAGCAGTTCTTC. Its translation: CASSPGLAGGYDEQFF. The gene calls are TRBV4-1 and TRBJ2-1, with 15 positions matching TRBD2. Germline V gene lookup returns CDR1 MGHRA and CDR2 YSYEKL. The V and J ends lost 4 bases and 8 bases, in that order; junction bases with no gene match: 6. The CDR3 extends over 16 amino acids.